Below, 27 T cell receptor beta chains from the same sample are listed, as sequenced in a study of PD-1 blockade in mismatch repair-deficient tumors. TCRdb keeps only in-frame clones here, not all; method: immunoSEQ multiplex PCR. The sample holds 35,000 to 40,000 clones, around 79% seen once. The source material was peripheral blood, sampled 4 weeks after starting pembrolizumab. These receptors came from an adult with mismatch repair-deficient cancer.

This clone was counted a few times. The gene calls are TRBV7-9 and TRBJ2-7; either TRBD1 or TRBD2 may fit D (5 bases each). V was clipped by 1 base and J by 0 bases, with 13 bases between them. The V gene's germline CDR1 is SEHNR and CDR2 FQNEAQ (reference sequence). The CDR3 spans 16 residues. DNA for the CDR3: TGTGCCAGCAGCTTAGAAGGGACGACGAGCTCCTACGAGCAGTACTTC. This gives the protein CASSLEGTTSSYEQYF.

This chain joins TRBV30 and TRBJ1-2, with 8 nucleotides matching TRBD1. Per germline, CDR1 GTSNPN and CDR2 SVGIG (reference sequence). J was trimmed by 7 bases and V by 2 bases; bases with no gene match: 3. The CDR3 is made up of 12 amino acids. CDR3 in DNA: TGTGCCTGGAGTCCAGGGGGCCTTGGCTACACCTTC. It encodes CAWSPGGLGYTF.

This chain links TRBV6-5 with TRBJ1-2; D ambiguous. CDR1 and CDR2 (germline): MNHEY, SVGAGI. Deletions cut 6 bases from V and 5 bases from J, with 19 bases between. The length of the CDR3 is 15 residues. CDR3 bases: TGTGCCAGCAGCCCATCACTTGGTACGGCTTATGGCTACACCTTC. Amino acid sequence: CASSPSLGTAYGYTF.

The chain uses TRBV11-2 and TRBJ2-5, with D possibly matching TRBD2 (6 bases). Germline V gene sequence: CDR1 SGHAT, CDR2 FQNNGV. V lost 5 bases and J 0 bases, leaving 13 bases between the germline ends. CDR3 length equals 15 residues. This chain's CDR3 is CASSPRGRYQETQYF. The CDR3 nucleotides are TGTGCCAGCAGCCCCCGGGGGAGGTACCAAGAGACCCAGTACTTC.

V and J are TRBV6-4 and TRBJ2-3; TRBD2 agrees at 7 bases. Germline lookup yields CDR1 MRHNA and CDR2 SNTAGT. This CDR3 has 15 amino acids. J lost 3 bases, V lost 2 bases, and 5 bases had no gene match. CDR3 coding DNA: TGTGCCAGCAGTGACAAGGCGGGAGAAACAGATACGCAGTATTTT. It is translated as CASSDKAGETDTQYF.

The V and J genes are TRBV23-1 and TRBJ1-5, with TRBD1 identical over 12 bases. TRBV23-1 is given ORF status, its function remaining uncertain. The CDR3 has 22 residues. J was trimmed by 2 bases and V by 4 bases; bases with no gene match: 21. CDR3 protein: CASSLRDRGRRDNFMGNQPQHF. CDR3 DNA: TGCGCCAGCAGTCTCCGGGACAGGGGGCGTAGGGATAATTTTATGGGCAATCAGCCCCAGCATTTT.

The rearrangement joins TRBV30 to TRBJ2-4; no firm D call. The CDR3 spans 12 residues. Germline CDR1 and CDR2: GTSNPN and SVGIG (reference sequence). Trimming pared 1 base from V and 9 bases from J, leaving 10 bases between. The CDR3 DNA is TGTGCCTGGAGTGACAGCCCTAGCATTCAGTACTTC. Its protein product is CAWSDSPSIQYF.

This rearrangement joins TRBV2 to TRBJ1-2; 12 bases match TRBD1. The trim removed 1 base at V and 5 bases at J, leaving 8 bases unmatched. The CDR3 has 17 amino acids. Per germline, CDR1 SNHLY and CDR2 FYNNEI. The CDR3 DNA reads TGTGCCAGCAGTGAAGACCCCGGGACAGGGGGCGTTTATGGCTACACCTTC. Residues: CASSEDPGTGGVYGYTF.

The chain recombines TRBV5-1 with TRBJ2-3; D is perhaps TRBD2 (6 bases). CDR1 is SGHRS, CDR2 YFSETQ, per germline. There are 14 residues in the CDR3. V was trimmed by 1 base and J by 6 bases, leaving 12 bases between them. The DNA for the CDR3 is TGCGCCAGCAGCTTGCCAGGTGGGGGGGATACGCAGTATTTT. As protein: CASSLPGGGDTQYF.

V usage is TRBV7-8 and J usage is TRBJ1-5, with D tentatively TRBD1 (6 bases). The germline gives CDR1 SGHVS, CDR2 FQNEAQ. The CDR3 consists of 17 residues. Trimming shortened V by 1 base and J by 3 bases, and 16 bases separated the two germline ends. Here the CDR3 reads CASSLVSTGHYNQPQHF. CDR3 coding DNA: TGTGCCAGCAGCTTAGTATCTACGGGACACTACAATCAGCCCCAGCATTTT.

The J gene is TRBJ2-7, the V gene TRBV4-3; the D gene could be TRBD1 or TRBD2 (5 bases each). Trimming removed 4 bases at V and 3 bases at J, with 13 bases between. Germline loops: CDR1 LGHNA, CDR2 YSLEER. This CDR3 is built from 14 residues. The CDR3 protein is CASSPGRANYEQYF. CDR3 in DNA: TGCGCCAGCAGCCCGGGACGGGCAAACTACGAGCAGTACTTC.

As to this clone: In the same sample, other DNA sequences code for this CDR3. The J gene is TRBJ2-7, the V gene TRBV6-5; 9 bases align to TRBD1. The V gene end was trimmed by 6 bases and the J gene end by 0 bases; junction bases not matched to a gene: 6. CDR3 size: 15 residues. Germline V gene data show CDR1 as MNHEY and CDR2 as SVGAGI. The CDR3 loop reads CASSSGQGFSYEQYF. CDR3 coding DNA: TGTGCCAGCAGCTCTGGACAGGGGTTCTCCTACGAGCAGTACTTC.

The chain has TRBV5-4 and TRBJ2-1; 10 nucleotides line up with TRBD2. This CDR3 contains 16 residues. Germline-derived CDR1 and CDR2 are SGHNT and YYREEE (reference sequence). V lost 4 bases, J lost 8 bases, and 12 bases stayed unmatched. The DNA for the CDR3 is TGTGCCAGCAGCCCAACCGGGACTAGCGTCTCCCATGAGCAGTTCTTC. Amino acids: CASSPTGTSVSHEQFF.

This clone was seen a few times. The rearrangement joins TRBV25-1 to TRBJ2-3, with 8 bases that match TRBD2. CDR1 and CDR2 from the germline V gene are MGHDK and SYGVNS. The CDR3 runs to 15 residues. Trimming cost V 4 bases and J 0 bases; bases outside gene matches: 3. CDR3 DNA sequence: TGTGCCAGCAGTGGACTAGCGCCTAGCACAGATACGCAGTATTTT. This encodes CASSGLAPSTDTQYF.

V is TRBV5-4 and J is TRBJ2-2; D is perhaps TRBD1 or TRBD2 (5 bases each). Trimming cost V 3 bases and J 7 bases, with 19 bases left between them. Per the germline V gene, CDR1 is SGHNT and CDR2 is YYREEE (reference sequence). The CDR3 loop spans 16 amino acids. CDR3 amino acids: CASSSNDRGLGGELFF. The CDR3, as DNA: TGTGCCAGCAGCTCTAACGACCGGGGCCTCGGCGGGGAGCTGTTTTTT. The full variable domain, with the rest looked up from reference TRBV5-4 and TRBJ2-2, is ETGVTQSPTHLIKTRGQQVTLRCSSQSGHNTVSWYQQALGQGPQFIFQYYREEENGRGNFPPRFSGLQFPNYSSELNVNALELDDSALYLCASSSNDRGLGGELFFGEGSRLTVL.

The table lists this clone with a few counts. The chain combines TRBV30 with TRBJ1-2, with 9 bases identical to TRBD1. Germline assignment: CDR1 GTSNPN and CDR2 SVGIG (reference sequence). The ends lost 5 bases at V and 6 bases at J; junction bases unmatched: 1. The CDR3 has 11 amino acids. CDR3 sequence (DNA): TGTGCCTGGGGGACAGGGAATGGCTACACCTTC. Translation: CAWGTGNGYTF. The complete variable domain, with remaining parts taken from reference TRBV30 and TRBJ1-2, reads SQTIHQWPATLVQPVGSPLSLECTVEGTSNPNLYWYRQAAGRGLQLLFYSVGIGQISSEVPQNLSASRPQDRQFILSSKKLLLSDSGFYLCAWGTGNGYTFGSGTRLTVV.

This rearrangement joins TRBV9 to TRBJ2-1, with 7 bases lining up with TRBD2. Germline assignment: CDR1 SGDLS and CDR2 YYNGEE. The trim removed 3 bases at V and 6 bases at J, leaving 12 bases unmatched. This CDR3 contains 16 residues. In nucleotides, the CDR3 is TGTGCCAGCAGCGGGTTGATGCTAGCGGCACTCAATGAGCAGTTCTTC. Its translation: CASSGLMLAALNEQFF.

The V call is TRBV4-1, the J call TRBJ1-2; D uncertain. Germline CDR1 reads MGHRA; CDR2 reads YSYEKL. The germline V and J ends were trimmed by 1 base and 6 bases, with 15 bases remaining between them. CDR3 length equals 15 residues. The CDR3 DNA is TGCGCCAGCAGCCAAGTTATGGGGTCGGAGGATGGCTACACCTTC. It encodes CASSQVMGSEDGYTF.

CDR3 coding DNA: TGCGCCAGCAGCCAAGAACCGGGACGATCCTACGAGCAGTACTTC. This encodes CASSQEPGRSYEQYF. The chain joins TRBV4-1 to TRBJ2-7; D possibly matches TRBD1 or TRBD2 (5 bases each). Per the germline V gene, CDR1 is MGHRA and CDR2 is YSYEKL. This CDR3 is 15 amino acids long. V lost 0 bases, J lost 1 base, and 10 bases lay in between.

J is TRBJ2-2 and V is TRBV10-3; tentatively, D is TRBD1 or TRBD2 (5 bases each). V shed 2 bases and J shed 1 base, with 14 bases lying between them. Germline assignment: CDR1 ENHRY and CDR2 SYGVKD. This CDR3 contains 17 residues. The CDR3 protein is CAISETPGTRNTGELFF. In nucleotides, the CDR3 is TGTGCCATCAGTGAGACACCCGGGACGAGGAACACCGGGGAGCTGTTTTTT.

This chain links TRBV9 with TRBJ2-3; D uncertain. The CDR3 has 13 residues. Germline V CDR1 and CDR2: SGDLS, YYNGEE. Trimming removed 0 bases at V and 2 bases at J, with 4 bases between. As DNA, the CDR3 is TGTGCCAGCAGCGTAGGGTACACAGATACGCAGTATTTT. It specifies CASSVGYTDTQYF.

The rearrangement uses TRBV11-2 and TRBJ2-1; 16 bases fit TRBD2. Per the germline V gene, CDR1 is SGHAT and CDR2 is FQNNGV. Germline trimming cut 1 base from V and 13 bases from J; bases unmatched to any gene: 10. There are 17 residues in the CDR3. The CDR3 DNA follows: TGTGCCAGCAGCTTAGTGTTCGAGGGACTAGCGGGAGGGAAACAGTTCTTC. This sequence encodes CASSLVFEGLAGGKQFF.

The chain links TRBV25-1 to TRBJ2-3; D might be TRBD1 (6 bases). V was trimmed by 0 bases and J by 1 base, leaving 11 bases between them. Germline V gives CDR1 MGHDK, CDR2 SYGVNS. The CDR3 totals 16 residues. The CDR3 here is CASSEYGGFGTDTQYF. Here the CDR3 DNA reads TGTGCCAGCAGTGAATATGGGGGCTTCGGCACAGATACGCAGTATTTT.

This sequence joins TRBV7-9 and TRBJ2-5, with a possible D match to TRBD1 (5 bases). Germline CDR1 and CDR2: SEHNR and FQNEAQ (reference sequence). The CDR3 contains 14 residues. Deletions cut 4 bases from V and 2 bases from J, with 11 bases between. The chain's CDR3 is CASSWGHLQETQYF. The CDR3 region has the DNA TGTGCCAGCAGCTGGGGCCATTTGCAAGAGACCCAGTACTTC.

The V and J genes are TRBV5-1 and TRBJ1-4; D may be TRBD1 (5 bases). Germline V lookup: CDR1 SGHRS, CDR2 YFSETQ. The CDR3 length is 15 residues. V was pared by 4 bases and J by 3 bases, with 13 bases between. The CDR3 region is CASSSQGVANEKLFF. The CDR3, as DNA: TGCGCCAGCAGCAGTCAAGGGGTGGCTAATGAAAAACTGTTTTTT. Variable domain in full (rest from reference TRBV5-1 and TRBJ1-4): KAGVTQTPRYLIKTRGQQVTLSCSPISGHRSVSWYQQTPGQGLQFLFEYFSETQRNKGNFPGRFSGRQFSNSRSEMNVSTLELGDSALYLCASSSQGVANEKLFFGSGTQLSVL.

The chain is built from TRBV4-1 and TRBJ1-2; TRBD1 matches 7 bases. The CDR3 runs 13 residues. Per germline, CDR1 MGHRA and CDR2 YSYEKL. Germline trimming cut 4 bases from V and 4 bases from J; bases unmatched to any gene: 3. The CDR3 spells CASSPRDSYGYTF. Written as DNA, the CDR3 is TGCGCCAGCAGCCCCCGGGACAGCTATGGCTACACCTTC.

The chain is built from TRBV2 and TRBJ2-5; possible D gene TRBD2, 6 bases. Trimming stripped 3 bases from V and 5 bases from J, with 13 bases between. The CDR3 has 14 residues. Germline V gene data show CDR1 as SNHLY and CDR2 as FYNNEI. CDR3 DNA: TGTGCCAGCAGTGACAGGAGGGCAGGGGAGACCCAGTACTTC. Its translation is CASSDRRAGETQYF.